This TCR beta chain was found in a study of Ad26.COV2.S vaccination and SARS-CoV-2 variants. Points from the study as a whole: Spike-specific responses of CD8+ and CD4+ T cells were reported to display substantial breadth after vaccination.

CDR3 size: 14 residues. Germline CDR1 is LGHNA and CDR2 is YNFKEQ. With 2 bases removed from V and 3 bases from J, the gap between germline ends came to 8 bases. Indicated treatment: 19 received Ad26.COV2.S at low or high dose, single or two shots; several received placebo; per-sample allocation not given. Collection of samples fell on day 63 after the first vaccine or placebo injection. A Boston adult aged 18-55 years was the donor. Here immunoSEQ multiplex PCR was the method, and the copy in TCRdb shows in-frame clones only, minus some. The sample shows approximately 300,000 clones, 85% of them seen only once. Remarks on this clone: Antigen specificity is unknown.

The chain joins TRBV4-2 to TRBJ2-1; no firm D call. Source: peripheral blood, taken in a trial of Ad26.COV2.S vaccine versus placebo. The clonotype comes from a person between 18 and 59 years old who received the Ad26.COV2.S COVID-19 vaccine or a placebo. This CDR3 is CASSQPRIYNEQFF. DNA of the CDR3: TGTGCCAGCAGCCAACCCAGGATCTACAATGAGCAGTTCTTC.